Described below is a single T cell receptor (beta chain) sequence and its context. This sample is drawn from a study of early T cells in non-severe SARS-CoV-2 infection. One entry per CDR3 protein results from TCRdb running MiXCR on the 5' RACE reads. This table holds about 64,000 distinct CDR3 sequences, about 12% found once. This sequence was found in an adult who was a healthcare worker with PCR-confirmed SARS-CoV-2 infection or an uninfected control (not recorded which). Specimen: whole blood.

The CDR3 spells CSASPQGRTGELFF. The DNA for the CDR3 is TGCAGTGCTAGTCCACAGGGGCGGACCGGGGAGCTGTTTTTT. The chain joins TRBV20-1 to TRBJ2-2, with 7 bases lining up with TRBD1. From germline, CDR1 is DFQATT and CDR2 SNEGSKA (reference sequence). The CDR3 has 14 amino acids. The V segment lost 3 bases and the J segment 5 bases; nucleotides outside the gene matches: 6.